Listed below are T cell receptor beta chains from one sample, sequenced in a study of Ad26.COV2.S vaccination and SARS-CoV-2 variants. Some clones are missing from TCRdb's copy, which holds only in-frame ones; the method was immunoSEQ multiplex PCR. Of hundreds of thousands of clones detected, 89% appear once; the ten largest clones hold over 2%. The starting material was peripheral blood, obtained in a trial of Ad26.COV2.S vaccine versus placebo. Source of these receptors: a person aged 18-65 years who received the Ad26.COV2.S COVID-19 vaccine or a placebo. Each CDR3 is given with its conserved first and last residue. D genes are given only for firm matches. Clone size is shown for a subset of rows, as once, few, many or a class of expanded clone.

J	size	V	D	DNA	CDR3
TRBJ1-2	NA	TRBV18	NA	TGTGCCAGCTCACCCCAGGTGCCCTCCTATGGCTACACCTTC	CASSPQVPSYGYTF
TRBJ2-1	NA	TRBV7-6	NA	TGTGCCAGCAGCTTAAACGGGCTAGCCTACAATGAGCAGTTCTTC	CASSLNGLAYNEQFF
TRBJ1-2	NA	TRBV21-1	NA	TGTGCCAGCAGCAGTCAACCTAAGCTGGGGGCAAACTATGGCTACACCTTC	CASSSQPKLGANYGYTF
TRBJ1-5	NA	TRBV28	NA	TGTGCCAGCACCGCGGGACCGGACTGGGGAGCCCAGCATTTT	CASTAGPDWGAQHF
TRBJ2-1	NA	TRBV2	NA	TGTGCCAGCAGTAAGGGGACAAGCTCCTACAATGAGCAGTTCTTC	CASSKGTSSYNEQFF
TRBJ2-1	NA	TRBV12-3/TRBV12-4	TRBD2	TGTGCCAGCAGTTTAGTAGCGGGGCAGCAGTTCTTC	CASSLVAGQQFF
TRBJ2-1	NA	TRBV5-1	NA	TGCGCCAGCAGCTTGGTGGACTACAATGAGCAGTTCTTC	CASSLVDYNEQFF
TRBJ1-6	few	TRBV2	TRBD1	TGTGCCAGCATGGACAGGCTGGGATCCTATAATTCACCCCTCCACTTT	CASMDRLGSYNSPLHF
TRBJ1-3	NA	TRBV6-5	NA	TGTGCCAGCAGTTACTCGGAAGGAAACACCATATATTTT	CASSYSEGNTIYF
TRBJ1-2	NA	TRBV4-1	TRBD1	TGCGCCAGCAGCCAAGCCGGACAGGGGTGGAACTATGGCTACACCTTC	CASSQAGQGWNYGYTF
TRBJ2-5	NA	TRBV18	NA	TGTGCCAGCTCCCCAGGCAGTCAAGAGACCCAGTACTTC	CASSPGSQETQYF
TRBJ2-1	once	TRBV18	TRBD1	TGTGCCAGCTCACCTTATGGGACAGGGTTGAGCAATGAGCAGTTCTTC	CASSPYGTGLSNEQFF
TRBJ1-1	NA	TRBV6-2/TRBV6-3	NA	TGTGCCAGCAGTTATCGGGGTGGAGCTTTCTTT	CASSYRGGAFF
TRBJ2-3	NA	TRBV6-5	TRBD2	TGTGCCAGCAGTTATGTAGCGGGGGGCACAGATACGCAGTATTTT	CASSYVAGGTDTQYF
TRBJ2-2	NA	TRBV27	NA	TGTGCCAGCAGCCCCGGAGGATACACCGGGGAGCTGTTTTTT	CASSPGGYTGELFF
TRBJ1-1	NA	TRBV6-6	NA	TGTGCCAGCACCCCACGGGGGAACACTGAAGCTTTCTTT	CASTPRGNTEAFF
TRBJ2-5	NA	TRBV5-1	TRBD2	TGCGCCAGCAGCTTCGAACTAGCGGGAGGGCCCGAGACCCAGTACTTC	CASSFELAGGPETQYF
TRBJ2-2	NA	TRBV4-1	NA	TGCGCCAGCAGCCAAGTGCCCATGAACACCGGGGAGCTGTTTTTT	CASSQVPMNTGELFF
TRBJ1-1	NA	TRBV4-2	NA	TGTGCCAGCAGCCAAAGAATTGGCCGAGAGGGGAACACTGAAGCTTTCTTT	CASSQRIGREGNTEAFF
TRBJ2-3	few	TRBV2	NA	TGTGCCAGCAGTGGGAGGGGGCCCGGGTATACGCAGTATTTT	CASSGRGPGYTQYF
TRBJ2-5	NA	TRBV4-1	NA	TGCGCCAGCAGCCAAGGTTGGGGGGCAGATCAAGAGACCCAGTACTTC	CASSQGWGADQETQYF
TRBJ1-2	NA	TRBV3-1/TRBV3-2	NA	TGTGCCAGCAGCCAATCTGACGGAGACTATGGCTACACCTTC	CASSQSDGDYGYTF
TRBJ1-3	NA	TRBV3-1/TRBV3-2	NA	TGTGCCAGCAGCCGGGGGGACAACTCTGGAAACACCATATATTTT	CASSRGDNSGNTIYF
TRBJ1-6	NA	TRBV28	NA	TGTGCCAGCAGTTTAGGCGCCGGAGGACCCCTCCACTTT	CASSLGAGGPLHF
TRBJ2-2	NA	TRBV5-1	TRBD1	TGCGCCAGCACCTTCAGGACAGGGGACACCGGGGAGCTGTTTTTT	CASTFRTGDTGELFF
TRBJ2-5	NA	TRBV9	NA	TGTGCCAGCAGCGTAGGAGGAGGGGGTCTGCTTGGAGAGACCCAGTACTTC	CASSVGGGGLLGETQYF
TRBJ2-5	NA	TRBV9	TRBD2	TGTGCCAGCAGCGTACGCGGGTCGCGGGGGGTACAAGAGACCCAGTACTTC	CASSVRGSRGVQETQYF
TRBJ1-2	once	TRBV7-2	NA	TGTGCCAGCAGCTTAGACAGGCAGAACTATGGCTACACCTTC	CASSLDRQNYGYTF
TRBJ1-2	NA	TRBV19	TRBD1	TGTGCCAGTAGCCCACGGACAGGGGGCTTTAGGTGGTATGGCTACACCTTC	CASSPRTGGFRWYGYTF
TRBJ2-1	NA	TRBV7-9	TRBD2	TGTGCCAGCTCCCACATAGCGGGGACAACGGATGAGCAGTTCTTC	CASSHIAGTTDEQFF
TRBJ2-4	NA	TRBV6-1	TRBD1	TGTGCCAGCAGTGAATATGGTGCCGTAGGACAGGGGGCGACCAAAAACATTCAGTACTTC	CASSEYGAVGQGATKNIQYF
TRBJ2-7	NA	TRBV5-1	TRBD1	TGCGCCAGCAGAGAATCCGGGACAGGGCTATACGAGCAGTACTTC	CASRESGTGLYEQYF
TRBJ1-6	NA	TRBV6-2/TRBV6-3	NA	TGTGCCAGCAGTTACTCGAGCGCCGGCTCACCCCTCCACTTT	CASSYSSAGSPLHF
TRBJ1-2	NA	TRBV18	TRBD1	TGTGCCAGCTCACCACCGTGGGGGGACAGAAGCCCCTATGGCTACACCTTC	CASSPPWGDRSPYGYTF
TRBJ2-1	NA	TRBV7-2	NA	TGTGCCAGCAATCGGCGAAGCGAGCAGTTCTTC	CASNRRSEQFF
TRBJ1-5	NA	TRBV19	NA	TGTGCCAGTGGGGGTAAATTCGAGACGGAGGGCCGTCAGCCCCAGCATTTT	CASGGKFETEGRQPQHF
TRBJ2-3	NA	TRBV18	NA	TGTGCCAGCTCACCTGGGTCCGATACGCAGTATTTT	CASSPGSDTQYF